The 18 T cell receptor beta chains in this list originate from one sample, sequenced in a study of cytomegalovirus exposure and HLA in healthy donors. The PCR had 60 Vbeta and 13 Jbeta primers. Profiling relied on immunoSEQ multiplex PCR, and the TCRdb table lists in-frame clones only, not all of them. Of fewer than 150,000 clones listed, around 73% are singletons. Sequenced sample: PBMCs. These receptors originate from a human donor in good health.

There are a few counts of this clone. The chain recombines TRBV2 with TRBJ1-1; TRBD1 is a possible D gene (5 bases). The ends were cut back, 7 bases at V and 5 bases at J, with 14 bases in the middle. CDR1 and CDR2 (germline): SNHLY, FYNNEI. This CDR3 has 13 amino acids. This chain's CDR3 is CASNEGRGTEAFF. Here the CDR3 DNA reads TGTGCCAGCAACGAGGGGCGGGGGACTGAAGCTTTCTTT.

The chain couples TRBV15 to TRBJ1-1, with TRBD1 as a possible D gene (5 bases). The CDR3 totals 13 residues. Per germline, CDR1 LNHNV and CDR2 YYDKDF (reference sequence). The V end lost 5 bases, the J end lost 10 bases, and 17 bases lay between the germline ends. The DNA for the CDR3 is TGTGCCACCAGCGTCAGGGAAAGGCCGGGAGCTTTCTTT. This gives the protein CATSVRERPGAFF.

This chain links TRBV2 with TRBJ2-1, with TRBD2 identical over 13 bases. The CDR3 is made up of 16 amino acids. Germline trimming cut 7 bases from V and 9 bases from J; bases unmatched to any gene: 12. Germline CDR1 reads SNHLY; CDR2 reads FYNNEI. DNA of the CDR3: TGTGCCAGCATCGAGATAACTAGCGGGGGGGCCGGTGAGCAGTTCTTC. The encoded protein is CASIEITSGGAGEQFF.

In its sample, this clone was seen once. The V call is TRBV7-6, the J call TRBJ2-3, with TRBD2 matching 13 bases. After removal of 5 bases from V and 2 bases from J, the junction contained 7 bases not matched to a gene. The germline V gene encodes CDR1 SGHVS and CDR2 FNYEAQ. The CDR3 covers 17 residues. The CDR3: CASSPRLAGGYTDTQYF. CDR3 nucleotide sequence: TGTGCCAGCAGCCCGAGACTAGCGGGGGGATACACAGATACGCAGTATTTT.

The chain couples TRBV2 to TRBJ1-5; no clear D gene. Trimming removed 4 bases at V and 4 bases at J, with 11 bases between. There are 14 residues in the CDR3. The germline V gene encodes CDR1 SNHLY and CDR2 FYNNEI. The CDR3 DNA reads TGTGCCAGCAGTGTGCAGGCGGGGAATCAGCCCCAGCATTTT. It codes for CASSVQAGNQPQHF. The entire variable domain, with the rest obtained from reference TRBV2 and TRBJ1-5, is as follows: EPEVTQTPSHQVTQMGQEVILRCVPISNHLYFYWYRQILGQKVEFLVSFYNNEISEKSEIFDDQFSVERPDGSNFTLKIRSTKLEDSAMYFCASSVQAGNQPQHFGDGTRLSIL.

The genes are TRBV18 and TRBJ2-5, with D possibly being TRBD2 (5 bases). Trimming pared 3 bases from V and 1 base from J, leaving 15 bases between. The germline V gene encodes CDR1 KGHSH and CDR2 LQKENI. This CDR3 contains 16 residues. The chain's CDR3 is CASSPDRGRGQETQYF. The CDR3 DNA is TGTGCCAGCTCACCTGATCGGGGTCGCGGCCAAGAGACCCAGTACTTC.

This chain uses TRBV7-9 with TRBJ2-5, with a possible D match to TRBD1 (5 bases). Deletions cut 2 bases from V and 5 bases from J, with 15 bases between. From germline, CDR1 is SEHNR and CDR2 FQNEAQ (reference sequence). This CDR3 is built from 15 residues. CDR3 protein: CASSLSTEIQETQYF. The CDR3 DNA reads as TGTGCCAGCAGCTTATCGACAGAAATCCAGGAGACCCAGTACTTC.

This clone was recorded only once. The V gene is TRBV7-2, the J gene TRBJ2-5; TRBD2 matches at 12 bases. V shed 5 bases, J shed 4 bases, and the junction held 5 bases outside the gene matches. The germline V gene has CDR1 SGHTA and CDR2 FQGNSA. The CDR3 has 15 residues. The CDR3 is CASSRTTSGRETQYF. CDR3 coding DNA: TGTGCCAGCAGCCGAACGACTAGCGGGAGAGAGACCCAGTACTTC.

The chain combines TRBV10-1 with TRBJ2-1; D remains ambiguous. The CDR3 sequence is 16 residues long. Germline V gene data show CDR1 as WNHNN and CDR2 as SYGVQD (reference sequence). V lost 2 bases to trimming and J lost 0 bases, with 11 bases between them. CDR3 loop: CASSEVLPGSYNEQFF. CDR3 sequence (DNA): TGCGCCAGCAGTGAGGTCCTTCCCGGCTCCTACAATGAGCAGTTCTTC.

V gene TRBV25-1 combines with J gene TRBJ2-7; a weak D match, TRBD1 (5 bases). This CDR3 spans 13 amino acids. Trimming took 4 bases from V and 0 from J, leaving 7 bases between them. The germline gives CDR1 MGHDK, CDR2 SYGVNS. CDR3 sequence reads: CASSGTISYEQYF. Written as DNA, the CDR3 is TGTGCCAGCAGTGGGACAATCTCCTACGAGCAGTACTTC.

The V and J genes are TRBV5-1 and TRBJ1-1, with D perhaps TRBD1 (5 bases). Germline CDR1 reads SGHRS; CDR2 reads YFSETQ. The CDR3 loop spans 13 amino acids. Trimming pared 0 bases from V and 3 bases from J, leaving 6 bases between. The CDR3 is CASSLAGDTEAFF. Written as DNA, the CDR3 is TGCGCCAGCAGCTTGGCGGGGGACACTGAAGCTTTCTTT. Complete variable domain (other parts from reference TRBV5-1 and TRBJ1-1): KAGVTQTPRYLIKTRGQQVTLSCSPISGHRSVSWYQQTPGQGLQFLFEYFSETQRNKGNFPGRFSGRQFSNSRSEMNVSTLELGDSALYLCASSLAGDTEAFFGQGTRLTVV.

The CDR3 sequence is CASRSYHYEQYF. CDR3 nucleotide sequence: TGTGCCAGCCGCTCCTACCACTACGAGCAGTACTTC. This rearrangement joins TRBV6-5 to TRBJ2-7; D remains ambiguous. This CDR3 comprises 12 residues. The V gene lost 8 bases and the J gene lost 3 bases, with 11 bases spanning the gap. In germline, CDR1 is MNHEY, CDR2 SVGAGI.

The chain joins TRBV5-4 to TRBJ2-3; 8 nucleotides agree with TRBD2. The CDR3 sequence is 16 residues long. Trimming cost V 4 bases and J 3 bases; bases outside gene matches: 10. Germline V lookup: CDR1 SGHNT, CDR2 YYREEE (reference sequence). CDR3 nucleotides: TGTGCCAGCAGCACGAATCACGGGGGGGTTACAGATACGCAGTATTTT. Translating it yields CASSTNHGGVTDTQYF.

This chain uses TRBV5-4 with TRBJ1-2, with 8 bases lining up with TRBD1. The J segment lost 8 bases and the V segment lost 4 bases, leaving 13 bases of the junction unmatched. This CDR3 has 15 residues. Per germline, CDR1 SGHNT and CDR2 YYREEE (reference sequence). This CDR3 is CASSIAGGPIGGYTF. The CDR3, as DNA: TGTGCCAGCAGCATCGCAGGGGGCCCAATTGGAGGCTACACCTTC.

The V call is TRBV29-1, the J call TRBJ1-2; possible D gene TRBD1, 6 bases. This CDR3 contains 19 residues. Trimming stripped 1 base from V and 1 base from J, with 25 bases between. CDR1 SQVTM and CDR2 ANQGSEA come from the germline V gene. The CDR3 DNA sequence: TGCAGCGTTGAAGTGAGGACGAGTGGTAGGACAGAGATTAACTATGGCTACACCTTC. It is translated as CSVEVRTSGRTEINYGYTF.

J is TRBJ1-2 and V is TRBV6-1, with D possibly matching TRBD1 (5 bases). This CDR3 region has 14 residues. V lost 3 bases, J lost 8 bases, and 16 bases lay in between. The germline V gene encodes CDR1 MNHNS and CDR2 SASEGT. The DNA of the CDR3 is TGTGCCAGCAGTGATTTCGAGGGGAGGGAAGGCTACACCTTC. Translated: CASSDFEGREGYTF.

The rearrangement uses TRBV5-4 and TRBJ1-1; D gene uncertain. This CDR3 contains 13 residues. Looked up from germline, CDR1 is SGHNT and CDR2 is YYREEE (reference sequence). Trimming stripped 0 bases from V and 1 base from J, with 4 bases between. The CDR3 coding sequence is TGTGCCAGCAGCTTGGACAGGAACACTGAAGCTTTCTTT. Translation: CASSLDRNTEAFF.

The rearrangement links TRBV15 to TRBJ2-3; 10 nucleotides line up with TRBD2. The CDR3 is made up of 16 amino acids. Germline CDR1 is LNHNV and CDR2 is YYDKDF (reference sequence). After removal of 9 bases from V and 5 bases from J, the junction contained 14 bases not matched to a gene. Here the CDR3 reads CATSAGAAGGKDTQYF. In DNA form, the CDR3 reads TGTGCCACTTCCGCCGGGGCAGCGGGAGGGAAAGATACGCAGTATTTT.